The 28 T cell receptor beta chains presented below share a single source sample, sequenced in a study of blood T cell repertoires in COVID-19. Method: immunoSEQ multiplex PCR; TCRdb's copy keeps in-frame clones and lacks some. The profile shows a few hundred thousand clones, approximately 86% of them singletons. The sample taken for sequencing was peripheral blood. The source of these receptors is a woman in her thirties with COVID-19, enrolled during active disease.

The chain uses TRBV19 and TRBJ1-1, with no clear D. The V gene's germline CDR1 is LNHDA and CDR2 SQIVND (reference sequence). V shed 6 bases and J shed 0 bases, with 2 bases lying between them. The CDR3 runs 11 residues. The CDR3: CASSLNTEAFF. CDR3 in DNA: TGTGCCAGTAGCTTGAACACTGAAGCTTTCTTT.

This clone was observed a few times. The CDR3 DNA sequence: TGTGCCAGCAGCGTGACAGGTAATGGATACGAGCAGTACTTC. Translation gives CASSVTGNGYEQYF. The V call is TRBV9, the J call TRBJ2-7; D may be TRBD1 (6 bases). The CDR3 has 14 residues. The ends were cut back, 2 bases at V and 4 bases at J, with 13 bases in the middle. In germline, CDR1 is SGDLS, CDR2 YYNGEE.

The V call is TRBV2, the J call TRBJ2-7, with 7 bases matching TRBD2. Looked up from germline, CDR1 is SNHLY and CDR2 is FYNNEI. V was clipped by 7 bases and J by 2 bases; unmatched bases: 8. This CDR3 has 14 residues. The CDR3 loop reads CASTERETAYEQYF. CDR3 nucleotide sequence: TGTGCCAGCACCGAGCGGGAAACAGCCTACGAGCAGTACTTC.

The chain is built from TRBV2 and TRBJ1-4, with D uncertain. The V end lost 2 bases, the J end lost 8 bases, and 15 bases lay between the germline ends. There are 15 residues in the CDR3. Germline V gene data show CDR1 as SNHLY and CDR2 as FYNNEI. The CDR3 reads CASSEIGVEGEKLFF. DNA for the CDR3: TGTGCCAGCAGTGAAATCGGGGTAGAGGGAGAAAAACTGTTTTTT.

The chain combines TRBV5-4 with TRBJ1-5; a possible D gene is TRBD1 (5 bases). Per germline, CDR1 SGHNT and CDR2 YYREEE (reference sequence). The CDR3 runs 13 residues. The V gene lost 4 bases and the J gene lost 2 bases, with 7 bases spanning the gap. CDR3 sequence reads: CASSAGGNQPQHF. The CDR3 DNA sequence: TGTGCCAGCAGCGCGGGGGGCAATCAGCCCCAGCATTTT.

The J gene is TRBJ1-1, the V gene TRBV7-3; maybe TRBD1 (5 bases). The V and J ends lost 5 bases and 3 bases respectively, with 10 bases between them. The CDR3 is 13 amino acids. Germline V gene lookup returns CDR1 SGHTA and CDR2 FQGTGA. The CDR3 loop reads CASSQGRDTEAFF. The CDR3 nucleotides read TGTGCCAGCAGCCAAGGCAGGGACACTGAAGCTTTCTTT.

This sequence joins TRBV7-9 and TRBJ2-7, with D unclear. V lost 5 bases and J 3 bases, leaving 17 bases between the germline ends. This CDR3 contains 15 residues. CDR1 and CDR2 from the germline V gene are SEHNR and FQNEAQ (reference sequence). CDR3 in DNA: TGTGCCAGCAGCCCGCTCCCAGTCGCCAACTACGAGCAGTACTTC. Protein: CASSPLPVANYEQYF. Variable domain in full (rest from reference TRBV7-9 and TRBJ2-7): DTGVSQNPRHKITKRGQNVTFRCDPISEHNRLYWYRQTLGQGPEFLTYFQNEAQLEKSRLLSDRFSAERPKGSFSTLEIQRTEQGDSAMYLCASSPLPVANYEQYFGPGTRLTVT.

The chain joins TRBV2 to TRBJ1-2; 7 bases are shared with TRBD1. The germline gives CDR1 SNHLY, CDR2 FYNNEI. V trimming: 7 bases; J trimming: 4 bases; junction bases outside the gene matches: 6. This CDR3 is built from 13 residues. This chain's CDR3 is CASIPGTAYGYTF. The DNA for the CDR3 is TGTGCCAGCATCCCTGGGACAGCCTATGGCTACACCTTC.

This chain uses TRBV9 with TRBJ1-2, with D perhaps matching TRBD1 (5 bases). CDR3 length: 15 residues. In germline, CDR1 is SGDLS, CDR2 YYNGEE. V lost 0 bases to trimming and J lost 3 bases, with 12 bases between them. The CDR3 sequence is CASSVDIGVDYGYTF. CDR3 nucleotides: TGTGCCAGCAGCGTAGACATAGGGGTGGACTATGGCTACACCTTC.

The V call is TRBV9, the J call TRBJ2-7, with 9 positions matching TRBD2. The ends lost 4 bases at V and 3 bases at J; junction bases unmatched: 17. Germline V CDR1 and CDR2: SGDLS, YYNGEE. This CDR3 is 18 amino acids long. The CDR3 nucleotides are TGTGCCAGCAGCCTATCCCGGACTAGCGAAGAAATCGGCTACGAGCAGTACTTC. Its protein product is CASSLSRTSEEIGYEQYF.

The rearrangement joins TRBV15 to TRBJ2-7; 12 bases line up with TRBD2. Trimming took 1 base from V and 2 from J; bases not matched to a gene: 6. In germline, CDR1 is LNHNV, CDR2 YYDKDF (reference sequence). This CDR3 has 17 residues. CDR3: CATSRGGGTSGPYEQYF. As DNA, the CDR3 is TGTGCCACCAGCAGAGGGGGGGGGACTAGCGGGCCCTACGAGCAGTACTTC.

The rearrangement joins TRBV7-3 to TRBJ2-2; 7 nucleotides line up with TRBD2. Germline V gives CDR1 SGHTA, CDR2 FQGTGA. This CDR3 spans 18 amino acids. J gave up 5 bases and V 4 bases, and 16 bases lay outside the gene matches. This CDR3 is CASSSPSGLADDTGELFF. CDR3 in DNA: TGTGCCAGCAGCTCCCCGTCCGGGCTAGCGGACGATACCGGGGAGCTGTTTTTT.

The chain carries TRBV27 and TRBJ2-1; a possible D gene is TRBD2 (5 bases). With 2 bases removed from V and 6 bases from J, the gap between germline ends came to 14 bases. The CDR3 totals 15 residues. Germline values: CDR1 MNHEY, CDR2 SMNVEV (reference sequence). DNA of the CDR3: TGTGCCAGCAGTTTACTAGCAGTTGTCTCCAATGAGCAGTTCTTC. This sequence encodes CASSLLAVVSNEQFF.

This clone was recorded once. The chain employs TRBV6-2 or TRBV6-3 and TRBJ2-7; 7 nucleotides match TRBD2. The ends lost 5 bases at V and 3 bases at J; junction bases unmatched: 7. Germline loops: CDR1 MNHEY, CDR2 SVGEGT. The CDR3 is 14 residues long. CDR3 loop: CASSPPGGFYEQYF. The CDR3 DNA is TGTGCCAGCAGTCCCCCGGGGGGATTCTACGAGCAGTACTTC.

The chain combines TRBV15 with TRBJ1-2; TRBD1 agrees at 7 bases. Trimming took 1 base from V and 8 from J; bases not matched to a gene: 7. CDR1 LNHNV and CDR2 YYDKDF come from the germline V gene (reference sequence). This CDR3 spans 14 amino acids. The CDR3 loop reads CATSRAATGLGYTF. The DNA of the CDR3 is TGTGCCACCAGCAGAGCAGCGACAGGGTTAGGCTACACCTTC.

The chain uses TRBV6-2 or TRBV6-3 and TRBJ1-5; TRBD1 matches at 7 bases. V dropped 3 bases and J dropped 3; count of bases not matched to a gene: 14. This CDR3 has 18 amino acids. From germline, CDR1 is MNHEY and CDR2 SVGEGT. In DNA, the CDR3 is TGTGCCAGCAGTTATAAGACAGGGTTGGGCCGGTTCAATCAGCCCCAGCATTTT. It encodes CASSYKTGLGRFNQPQHF.

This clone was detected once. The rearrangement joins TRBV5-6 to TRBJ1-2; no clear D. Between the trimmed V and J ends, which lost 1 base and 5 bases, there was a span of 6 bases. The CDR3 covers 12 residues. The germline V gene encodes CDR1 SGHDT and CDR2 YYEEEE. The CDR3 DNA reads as TGTGCCAGCAGCTTGTACAGTTATGGCTACACCTTC. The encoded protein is CASSLYSYGYTF.

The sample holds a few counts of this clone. DNA for the CDR3: TGTGCCAGCAGCTTACCAGGGGGCGCCGGGTCGAACACTGAAGCTTTCTTT. Its translation is CASSLPGGAGSNTEAFF. J is TRBJ1-1 and V is TRBV7-9; 8 bases map to TRBD1. V shed 2 bases and J 1 base; nucleotides not matched to a gene: 9. Germline loops: CDR1 SEHNR, CDR2 FQNEAQ (reference sequence). The CDR3 is 17 residues long. Full variable domain (missing parts from reference TRBV7-9 and TRBJ1-1): DTGVSQNPRHKITKRGQNVTFRCDPISEHNRLYWYRQTLGQGPEFLTYFQNEAQLEKSRLLSDRFSAERPKGSFSTLEIQRTEQGDSAMYLCASSLPGGAGSNTEAFFGQGTRLTVV.

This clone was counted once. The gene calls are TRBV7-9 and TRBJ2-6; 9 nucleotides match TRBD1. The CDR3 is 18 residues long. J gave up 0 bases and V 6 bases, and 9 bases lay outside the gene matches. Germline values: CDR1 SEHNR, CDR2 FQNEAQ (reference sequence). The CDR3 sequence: CASRPGQGSFSGANVLTF. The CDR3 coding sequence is TGTGCCAGCAGGCCGGGACAGGGTAGCTTCTCTGGGGCCAACGTCCTGACTTTC.

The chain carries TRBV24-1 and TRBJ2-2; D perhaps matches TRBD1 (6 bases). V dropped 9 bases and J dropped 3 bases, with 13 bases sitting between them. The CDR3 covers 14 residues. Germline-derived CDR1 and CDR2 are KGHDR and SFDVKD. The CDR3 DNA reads TGTGCCACCCGTCGGGCAGGGGACACCGGGGAGCTGTTTTTT. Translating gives CATRRAGDTGELFF.

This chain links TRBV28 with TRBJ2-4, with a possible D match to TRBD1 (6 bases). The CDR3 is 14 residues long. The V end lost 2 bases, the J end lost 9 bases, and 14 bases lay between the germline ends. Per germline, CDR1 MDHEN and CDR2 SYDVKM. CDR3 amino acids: CASSLVQGSAIQYF. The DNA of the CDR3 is TGTGCCAGCAGTTTAGTACAGGGCTCAGCCATTCAGTACTTC.

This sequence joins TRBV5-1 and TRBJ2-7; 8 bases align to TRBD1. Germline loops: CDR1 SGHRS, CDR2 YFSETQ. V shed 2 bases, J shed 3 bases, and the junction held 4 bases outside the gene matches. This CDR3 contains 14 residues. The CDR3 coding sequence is TGCGCCAGCAGCTTCCGACAGGGGAACTACGAGCAGTACTTC. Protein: CASSFRQGNYEQYF.

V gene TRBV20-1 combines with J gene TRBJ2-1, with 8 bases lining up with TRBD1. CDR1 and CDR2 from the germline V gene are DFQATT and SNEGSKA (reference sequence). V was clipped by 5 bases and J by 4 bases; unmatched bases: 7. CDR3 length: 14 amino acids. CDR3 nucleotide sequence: TGCAGTGCTGGTGCGGACAGGGCATACAATGAGCAGTTCTTC. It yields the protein CSAGADRAYNEQFF.

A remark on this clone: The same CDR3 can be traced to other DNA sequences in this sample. The CDR3 region has the DNA TGTGCCACCAGCAGAGACAGGTACACTGAAGCTTTCTTT. Amino acid sequence: CATSRDRYTEAFF. The chain couples TRBV15 to TRBJ1-1; D remains ambiguous. Germline CDR1 LNHNV, CDR2 YYDKDF (reference sequence). The V end was cut by 0 bases, the J end by 3 bases, with 5 bases between. This CDR3 contains 13 residues. Using reference TRBV15 and TRBJ1-1 for the parts outside the CDR3, the full variable domain is DAMVIQNPRYQVTQFGKPVTLSCSQTLNHNVMYWYQQKSSQAPKLLFHYYDKDFNNEADTPDNFQSRRPNTSFCFLDIRSPGLGDTAMYLCATSRDRYTEAFFGQGTRLTVV.

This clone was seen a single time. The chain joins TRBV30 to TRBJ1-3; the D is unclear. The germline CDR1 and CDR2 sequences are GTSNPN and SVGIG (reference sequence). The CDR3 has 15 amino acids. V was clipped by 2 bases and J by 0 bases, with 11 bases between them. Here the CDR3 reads CAWSFHSSSGNTIYF. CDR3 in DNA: TGTGCCTGGAGTTTCCATTCGAGCTCTGGAAACACCATATATTTT.

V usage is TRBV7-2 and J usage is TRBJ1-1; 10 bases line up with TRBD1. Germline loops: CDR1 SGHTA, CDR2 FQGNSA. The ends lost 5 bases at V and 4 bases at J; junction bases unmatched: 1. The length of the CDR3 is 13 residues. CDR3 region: CASSGTGVTEAFF. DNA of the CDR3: TGTGCCAGCAGCGGGACAGGGGTCACTGAAGCTTTCTTT.

DNA of the CDR3: TGTGCCAGCAGCCCGACTAGCGTGGGTACAGATACGCAGTATTTT. Encoded protein: CASSPTSVGTDTQYF. The chain is built from TRBV4-2 and TRBJ2-3; 8 nucleotides align to TRBD2. The CDR3 contains 15 residues. The trim removed 4 bases at V and 3 bases at J, leaving 6 bases unmatched. Germline V gives CDR1 LGHNA, CDR2 YNFKEQ.

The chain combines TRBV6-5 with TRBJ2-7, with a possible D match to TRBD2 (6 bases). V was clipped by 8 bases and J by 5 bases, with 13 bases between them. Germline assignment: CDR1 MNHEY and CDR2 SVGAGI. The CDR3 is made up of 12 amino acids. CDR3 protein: CASWRDSHEQYF. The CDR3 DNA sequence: TGTGCCAGCTGGAGGGATTCCCACGAGCAGTACTTC.